These 9 T cell receptor beta chains were sequenced from one sample in a study of identical twins. One entry per CDR3 protein results from TCRdb running MiXCR on the 5' RACE reads. The table records about 530,000 distinct CDR3 sequences, 20% to 25% of them present only once. These data were likewise used in another study, on yellow fever vaccine responses in identical twins.

The sample taken for sequencing was CD4+ T cells sorted from blood. The source of these receptors is a woman between 18 and 29 years old in good health.

V usage is TRBV5-1 and J usage is TRBJ1-1; possibly TRBD1 for D (5 bases). Trimming shortened V by 2 bases and J by 1 base, and 18 bases separated the two germline ends. The germline V gene encodes CDR1 SGHRS and CDR2 YFSETQ. CDR3 length: 17 residues. The CDR3 DNA follows: TGCGCCAGCAGCTTCGGGCCAGACGGGGGACCGAACACTGAAGCTTTCTTT. This translates into CASSFGPDGGPNTEAFF. Full variable domain (rest looked up from reference TRBV5-1 and TRBJ1-1): KAGVTQTPRYLIKTRGQQVTLSCSPISGHRSVSWYQQTPGQGLQFLFEYFSETQRNKGNFPGRFSGRQFSNSRSEMNVSTLELGDSALYLCASSFGPDGGPNTEAFFGQGTRLTVV.

The table lists this clonotype with a few counts. The chain employs TRBV28 and TRBJ2-1; the match to TRBD1 covers 9 bases. The CDR3 has 15 residues. The germline CDR1 and CDR2 sequences are MDHEN and SYDVKM. J was trimmed by 7 bases and V by 10 bases; bases with no gene match: 14. The CDR3 nucleotides are TGTGCCACACAATCCCACAGGGGGCAATCGAATGAGCAGTTCTTC. It translates to CATQSHRGQSNEQFF.

This clonotype was detected ten times or more. V is TRBV7-2 and J is TRBJ2-1; 8 bases agree with TRBD1. Germline V lookup: CDR1 SGHTA, CDR2 FQGNSA. The CDR3 sequence is 15 residues long. Trimming took 3 bases from V and 5 from J; bases not matched to a gene: 6. In DNA, the CDR3 is TGTGCCAGCAGCTTTAGGACAGGGACAGACAATGAGCAGTTCTTC. Amino acids: CASSFRTGTDNEQFF. Using reference TRBV7-2 and TRBJ2-1 for the parts outside the CDR3, the full variable domain is GAGVSQSPSNKVTEKGKDVELRCDPISGHTALYWYRQSLGQGLEFLIYFQGNSAPDKSGLPSDRFSAERTGGSVSTLTIQRTQQEDSAVYLCASSFRTGTDNEQFFGPGTRLTVL.

V is TRBV3-1 and J is TRBJ2-5; TRBD1 aligns across 8 bases. This CDR3 contains 14 residues. V shed 10 bases, J shed 2 bases, and the junction held 9 bases outside the gene matches. Germline CDR1 LGHDT, CDR2 YNNKEL (reference sequence). The chain's CDR3 is CATSSTGAQETQYF. As DNA, the CDR3 is TGTGCCACTTCGTCGACAGGGGCTCAAGAGACCCAGTACTTC.

A few counts support this clonotype. The DNA of the CDR3 is TGTGCCAGCAGCCCCCACCATGCGAGTTTAAGCACAGATACGCAGTATTTT. This translates into CASSPHHASLSTDTQYF. This rearrangement joins TRBV3-1 to TRBJ2-3; D is ambiguous. Germline V gene lookup returns CDR1 LGHDT and CDR2 YNNKEL (reference sequence). CDR3 length equals 17 residues. V gave up 4 bases and J gave up 0 bases, with 17 bases separating them.

This clonotype was detected only a few times. The chain uses TRBV27 and TRBJ2-7; 7 bases align to TRBD2. The V gene's germline CDR1 is MNHEY and CDR2 SMNVEV (reference sequence). The CDR3 totals 15 residues. V dropped 2 bases and J dropped 3; count of bases not matched to a gene: 7. The CDR3 DNA sequence: TGTGCCAGCAGTTTAGTTAGCGGGTACTTCTACGAGCAGTACTTC. As protein: CASSLVSGYFYEQYF.

This clonotype was seen a few times. The chain recombines TRBV5-5 with TRBJ1-1, with a weak D call TRBD1 (5 bases). Germline V lookup: CDR1 SGHKS, CDR2 YYEKEE (reference sequence). The CDR3 has 14 amino acids. V shed 2 bases and J shed 4 bases, with 12 bases lying between them. CDR3: CASSFSQGITEAFF. The CDR3 bases are TGTGCCAGCAGCTTTAGTCAGGGAATCACTGAAGCTTTCTTT.

There are a few counts of this clonotype. This sequence joins TRBV18 and TRBJ2-7; D call uncertain. Germline loops: CDR1 KGHSH, CDR2 LQKENI. V was trimmed by 3 bases and J by 2 bases, leaving 14 bases between them. The CDR3 spans 15 residues. The CDR3 loop is CASSPTSILAYEQYF. The DNA for the CDR3 is TGTGCCAGCTCACCCACCTCCATACTGGCCTACGAGCAGTACTTC. Full variable domain (missing parts from reference TRBV18 and TRBJ2-7): NAGVMQNPRHLVRRRGQEARLRCSPMKGHSHVYWYRQLPEEGLKFMVYLQKENIIDESGMPKERFSAEFPKEGPSILRIQQVVRGDSAAYFCASSPTSILAYEQYFGPGTRLTVT.

This clonotype was seen more than once but under ten times. This chain links TRBV27 with TRBJ2-3; 12 bases fit TRBD2. In germline, CDR1 is MNHEY, CDR2 SMNVEV (reference sequence). Trimming cost V 6 bases and J 5 bases; bases outside gene matches: 9. The CDR3 runs 16 residues. For the CDR3, the DNA is TGTGCCAGCAGAGCCCGACTAGCGGGAGTTGGAGATACGCAGTATTTT. As protein: CASRARLAGVGDTQYF.